The rows below give T cell receptor beta chains drawn from one sample of a study of radiotherapy plus CTLA-4 blockade in lung cancer. TCRdb's copy holds only in-frame clones and misses some; the assay was immunoSEQ multiplex PCR. This table has roughly 120,000 clones, over 65% appearing once. The starting material was peripheral blood, obtained from a patient treated with radiotherapy plus ipilimumab. Every receptor here comes from a human donor with non-small cell lung cancer that progressed on radiotherapy plus ipilimumab. Some clones in this sample may be carry-over from other donors' samples. The CDR3 runs from the conserved cysteine through the conserved F or W. A D gene is named only where the DNA matches it firmly. A row's size may be missing; if present it is once, few, many or a size class.

D gene: TRBD1; V gene: TRBV6-1; J gene: TRBJ1-3; clone size: NA; CDR3 protein: CASSEDPGQGSKNTIYF; CDR3 DNA: TGTGCCAGCAGTGAAGATCCGGGACAGGGTAGTAAAAACACCATATATTTT
D gene: TRBD1; V gene: TRBV7-2; J gene: TRBJ2-2; clone size: NA; CDR3 protein: CASSPGTDAGELFF; CDR3 DNA: TGTGCCAGCAGCCCCGGGACAGACGCCGGGGAGCTGTTTTTT
D gene: NA; V gene: TRBV14; J gene: TRBJ1-5; clone size: NA; CDR3 protein: CASSQDVPTPGDQPQHF; CDR3 DNA: TGTGCCAGCAGCCAAGATGTACCGACACCGGGAGATCAGCCCCAGCATTTT
D gene: NA; V gene: TRBV5-8; J gene: TRBJ1-1; clone size: NA; CDR3 protein: CASSLDGRADTEAFF; CDR3 DNA: TGTGCCAGCAGCTTGGACGGGAGAGCGGACACTGAAGCTTTCTTT
D gene: NA; V gene: TRBV6-5; J gene: TRBJ1-2; clone size: NA; CDR3 protein: CASSYLLVGGYTF; CDR3 DNA: TGTGCCAGCAGTTACTTGCTGGTGGGCGGCTACACCTTC
D gene: TRBD2; V gene: TRBV4-1; J gene: TRBJ2-3; clone size: few; CDR3 protein: CASSPRLAGDLSTDTQYF; CDR3 DNA: TGCGCCAGCAGCCCGAGACTAGCGGGGGATTTGAGCACAGATACGCAGTATTTT
D gene: NA; V gene: TRBV6-5; J gene: TRBJ2-5; clone size: NA; CDR3 protein: CASRVWGVEETQYF; CDR3 DNA: TGTGCCAGCAGGGTATGGGGGGTTGAAGAGACCCAGTACTTC
D gene: NA; V gene: TRBV7-8; J gene: TRBJ1-4; clone size: NA; CDR3 protein: CASSRTENNEKLFF; CDR3 DNA: TGTGCCAGCAGCCGGACGGAGAACAATGAAAAACTGTTTTTT
D gene: NA; V gene: TRBV28; J gene: TRBJ2-2; clone size: NA; CDR3 protein: CASSGDKNTGELFF; CDR3 DNA: TGTGCCAGCAGTGGGGACAAAAACACCGGGGAGCTGTTTTTT
D gene: NA; V gene: TRBV19; J gene: TRBJ1-5; clone size: NA; CDR3 protein: CASSTSFSGYSNQPQHF; CDR3 DNA: TGTGCCAGTAGTACATCTTTCTCGGGTTATAGCAATCAGCCCCAGCATTTT
D gene: TRBD2; V gene: TRBV5-4; J gene: TRBJ2-3; clone size: NA; CDR3 protein: CASSLLGLAGDTQYF; CDR3 DNA: TGTGCCAGCAGCTTGTTGGGACTAGCGGGGGATACGCAGTATTTT
D gene: NA; V gene: TRBV5-1; J gene: TRBJ2-5; clone size: once; CDR3 protein: CASSLIIGAEETQYF; CDR3 DNA: TGCGCCAGCAGCTTGATCATAGGGGCCGAAGAGACCCAGTACTTC
D gene: TRBD1; V gene: TRBV7-2; J gene: TRBJ1-2; clone size: NA; CDR3 protein: CASSFRDRDRGYTF; CDR3 DNA: TGTGCCAGCAGCTTCAGAGACAGGGATCGCGGCTACACCTTC
D gene: NA; V gene: TRBV7-9; J gene: TRBJ2-7; clone size: NA; CDR3 protein: CASSPQEAYEQYF; CDR3 DNA: TGTGCCAGCAGCCCGCAGGAAGCCTACGAGCAGTACTTC
D gene: TRBD2; V gene: TRBV11-3; J gene: TRBJ2-5; clone size: NA; CDR3 protein: CASSLSGAQETQYF; CDR3 DNA: TGTGCCAGCAGCTTAAGCGGGGCCCAAGAGACCCAGTACTTC
D gene: TRBD1; V gene: TRBV10-1; J gene: TRBJ1-5; clone size: once; CDR3 protein: CASRGTGGFDQPQHF; CDR3 DNA: TGCGCCAGCAGGGGGACAGGGGGTTTTGATCAGCCCCAGCATTTT
D gene: TRBD2; V gene: TRBV28; J gene: TRBJ2-3; clone size: NA; CDR3 protein: CASGGLAGGTDTQYF; CDR3 DNA: TGTGCCAGCGGTGGACTAGCGGGGGGCACAGATACGCAGTATTTT
D gene: NA; V gene: TRBV6-5; J gene: TRBJ2-5; clone size: NA; CDR3 protein: CASSYSSANQETQYF; CDR3 DNA: TGTGCCAGCAGTTACTCGTCAGCGAACCAAGAGACCCAGTACTTC
D gene: NA; V gene: TRBV27; J gene: TRBJ2-7; clone size: NA; CDR3 protein: CASSPSSGGVLLEQYF; CDR3 DNA: TGTGCCAGCAGTCCCTCCTCCGGGGGAGTACTACTGGAGCAGTACTTC
D gene: NA; V gene: TRBV15; J gene: TRBJ2-7; clone size: NA; CDR3 protein: CATSRVSLPHEQYF; CDR3 DNA: TGTGCCACCAGCAGAGTGTCCCTTCCCCACGAGCAGTACTTC
D gene: NA; V gene: TRBV5-4; J gene: TRBJ2-1; clone size: NA; CDR3 protein: CASSSGGGSAYNEQFF; CDR3 DNA: TGTGCCAGCAGCTCAGGGGGGGGAAGTGCCTACAATGAGCAGTTCTTC
D gene: NA; V gene: TRBV7-9; J gene: TRBJ1-5; clone size: NA; CDR3 protein: CASTDSSNQPQHF; CDR3 DNA: TGTGCCAGTACTGACAGTAGCAATCAGCCCCAGCATTTT
D gene: NA; V gene: TRBV19; J gene: TRBJ1-5; clone size: NA; CDR3 protein: CASSLRQSNQPQHF; CDR3 DNA: TGTGCCAGTAGTTTAAGACAGAGCAATCAGCCCCAGCATTTT
D gene: NA; V gene: TRBV27; J gene: TRBJ1-5; clone size: NA; CDR3 protein: CASSLSGRFYSNQPQHF; CDR3 DNA: TGTGCCAGCAGTTTATCGGGCAGGTTTTATAGCAATCAGCCCCAGCATTTT
D gene: NA; V gene: TRBV7-9; J gene: TRBJ1-2; clone size: NA; CDR3 protein: CASSHTQGLVGYTF; CDR3 DNA: TGTGCCAGCAGTCATACACAGGGTTTGGTCGGCTACACCTTC
D gene: TRBD1; V gene: TRBV7-2; J gene: TRBJ1-1; clone size: NA; CDR3 protein: CAIGDRDTEAFF; CDR3 DNA: TGTGCCATCGGGGACAGAGACACTGAAGCTTTCTTT
D gene: TRBD1; V gene: TRBV6-5; J gene: TRBJ2-5; clone size: NA; CDR3 protein: CASSTYRGETQYF; CDR3 DNA: TGTGCCAGCAGTACCTACAGGGGCGAGACCCAGTACTTC
D gene: NA; V gene: TRBV6-5; J gene: TRBJ2-7; clone size: NA; CDR3 protein: CASSTTRDTYEQYF; CDR3 DNA: TGTGCCAGCAGTACGACCAGGGATACCTACGAGCAGTACTTC
D gene: NA; V gene: TRBV7-3; J gene: TRBJ2-1; clone size: NA; CDR3 protein: CASSLSRGSEQFF; CDR3 DNA: TGTGCCAGCAGCTTAAGTCGTGGGTCTGAGCAGTTCTTC
D gene: NA; V gene: TRBV25-1; J gene: TRBJ2-1; clone size: NA; CDR3 protein: CASSELAGQLNEQFF; CDR3 DNA: TGTGCCAGCAGTGAATTGGCAGGGCAGTTAAATGAGCAGTTCTTC
D gene: TRBD1; V gene: TRBV2; J gene: TRBJ1-4; clone size: NA; CDR3 protein: CASSLQGAGDEKLFF; CDR3 DNA: TGTGCCAGCTCCCTTCAGGGGGCGGGCGATGAAAAACTGTTTTTT
D gene: TRBD2; V gene: TRBV6-6; J gene: TRBJ2-3; clone size: NA; CDR3 protein: CASGKAGGADTQYF; CDR3 DNA: TGTGCCAGCGGAAAAGCGGGGGGTGCGGATACGCAGTATTTT
D gene: NA; V gene: TRBV19; J gene: TRBJ1-2; clone size: few; CDR3 protein: CASRIRRDGYTF; CDR3 DNA: TGTGCCAGTAGGATACGCAGGGATGGCTACACCTTC
D gene: NA; V gene: TRBV15; J gene: TRBJ1-5; clone size: once; CDR3 protein: CATSRENQPQHF; CDR3 DNA: TGTGCCACCAGCAGAGAGAATCAGCCCCAGCATTTT
D gene: NA; V gene: TRBV2; J gene: TRBJ1-2; clone size: NA; CDR3 protein: CASSTLIEAGYGYTF; CDR3 DNA: TGTGCCAGCAGTACCTTGATCGAGGCTGGGTATGGCTACACCTTC
D gene: TRBD2; V gene: TRBV7-2; J gene: TRBJ2-6; clone size: NA; CDR3 protein: CASSFSGGAAGANVLTF; CDR3 DNA: TGTGCCAGCAGCTTTAGCGGGGGGGCCGCCGGGGCCAACGTCCTGACTTTC
D gene: NA; V gene: TRBV19; J gene: TRBJ2-2; clone size: NA; CDR3 protein: CASNYAGELFF; CDR3 DNA: TGTGCCAGTAATTACGCCGGGGAGCTGTTTTTT
D gene: NA; V gene: TRBV19; J gene: TRBJ2-7; clone size: NA; CDR3 protein: CASTQQGGGIYEQYF; CDR3 DNA: TGTGCCAGTACCCAGCAGGGAGGAGGAATCTACGAGCAGTACTTC
D gene: NA; V gene: TRBV2; J gene: TRBJ1-5; clone size: NA; CDR3 protein: CASSEALSGGLQPQHF; CDR3 DNA: TGTGCCAGCAGTGAAGCGCTCTCGGGGGGTTTACAGCCCCAGCATTTT
D gene: NA; V gene: TRBV21-1; J gene: TRBJ2-1; clone size: NA; CDR3 protein: CASSKEDRRYNEQFF; CDR3 DNA: TGTGCCAGCAGCAAAGAGGACAGGAGATACAATGAGCAGTTCTTC